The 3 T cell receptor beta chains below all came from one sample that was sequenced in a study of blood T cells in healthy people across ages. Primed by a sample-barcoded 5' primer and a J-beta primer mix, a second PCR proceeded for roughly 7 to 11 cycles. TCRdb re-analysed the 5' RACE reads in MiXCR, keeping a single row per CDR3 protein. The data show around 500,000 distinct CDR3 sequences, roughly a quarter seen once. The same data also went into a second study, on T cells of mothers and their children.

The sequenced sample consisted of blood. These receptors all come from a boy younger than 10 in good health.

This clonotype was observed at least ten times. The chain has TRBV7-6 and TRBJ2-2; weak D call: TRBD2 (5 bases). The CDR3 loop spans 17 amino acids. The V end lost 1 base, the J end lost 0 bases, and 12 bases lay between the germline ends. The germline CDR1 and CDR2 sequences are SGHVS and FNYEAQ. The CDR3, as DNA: TGTGCCAGCAGCTTAGTTCCCCGGGGTACGAACACCGGGGAGCTGTTTTTT. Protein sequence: CASSLVPRGTNTGELFF.

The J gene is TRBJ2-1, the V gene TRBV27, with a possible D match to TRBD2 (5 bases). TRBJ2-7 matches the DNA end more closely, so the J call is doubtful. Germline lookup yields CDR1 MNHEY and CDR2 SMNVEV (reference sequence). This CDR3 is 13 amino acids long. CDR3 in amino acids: CASSFSEDYEQYF. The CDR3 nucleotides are TGTGCCAGCAGTTTTAGCGAGGATTACGAGCAGTACTTC.

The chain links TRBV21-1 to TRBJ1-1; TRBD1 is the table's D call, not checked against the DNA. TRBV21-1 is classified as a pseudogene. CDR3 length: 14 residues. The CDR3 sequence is CASSNGQGGGGAFF. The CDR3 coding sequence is TGTGCCAGCAGCAACGGTCAGGGGGGTGGAGGAGCTTTCTTT.